Listed below are T cell receptor beta chains from one sample, sequenced in a study of T-cell memory formation after mild COVID-19. One entry per CDR3 protein, called by TCRdb with MiXCR from the 5' RACE reads. The table records 250,000 to 300,000 distinct CDR3 sequences, about 16% of them present only once. Sequencing was carried out using PBMCs or a T cell subset sorted from them (not recorded which). These receptors all stem from a young man who had mild COVID-19 (a few samples of this study predate the infection). Cell type and time point are not known. The CDR3 runs from the conserved cysteine through the conserved F or W. The order of the fields is clone size, V gene, D gene, J gene, CDR3 DNA, CDR3 protein. D genes are given only for firm matches. The size entry is marked missing in some rows and otherwise reads once, few, many or a size class.

.	TRBV15	TRBD1	TRBJ2-1	TGTGCCACCAGCAGATCTCCGGGACAGGGATCCAATGAGCAGTTCTTC	CATSRSPGQGSNEQFF
few	TRBV10-3	.	TRBJ2-3	TGTGCCATCAGTGAGGCGACAGATACGCAGTATTTT	CAISEATDTQYF
few	TRBV4-3	.	TRBJ1-5	TGCGCCAGCAGCCAAGAACGATTCGGTCAGCCCCAGCATTTT	CASSQERFGQPQHF
.	TRBV7-2	TRBD1	TRBJ2-4	TGTGCCAGCAGCTCACAGGGGTCTAACATTCAGTACTTC	CASSSQGSNIQYF
.	TRBV9	.	TRBJ2-1	TGTGCCAGCAGCGTAACCACCAGGAACAATGAGCAGTTCTTC	CASSVTTRNNEQFF
few	TRBV6-5	.	TRBJ2-1	TGTGCCAGCAGTTGGACCGAGATAAATGAGCAGTTCTTC	CASSWTEINEQFF
.	TRBV4-3	.	TRBJ2-3	TGCGCCAGCAGCCAAGATGGCTATTCTAGCACAGATACGCAGTATTTT	CASSQDGYSSTDTQYF
few	TRBV6-6	.	TRBJ2-1	TGTGCCACCAGGGACTTAAACTACAATGAGCAGTTCTTC	CATRDLNYNEQFF
few	TRBV24-1	TRBD2	TRBJ2-2	TGTGCCACCAGTTCCAGCGGGGGAACCGGGGAGCTGTTTTTT	CATSSSGGTGELFF
few	TRBV11-2	TRBD2	TRBJ2-7	TGTGCCAGCAGCTTCGGGACTACATACGAGCAGTACTTC	CASSFGTTYEQYF
few	TRBV20-1	TRBD2	TRBJ2-3	TGCAGTGCTAGAGATCGGGGGGGCCTATATACGCAGTATTTT	CSARDRGGLYTQYF
many	TRBV5-4	.	TRBJ2-7	TGTGCCAGCAGCCGCGGGTTAACTACGGGAGAGCAGTACTTC	CASSRGLTTGEQYF
.	TRBV29-1	TRBD2	TRBJ2-2	TGCAGCGTTGGCCGGCGGGGGAGTAACACCGGGGAGCTGTTTTTT	CSVGRRGSNTGELFF
.	TRBV7-9	.	TRBJ2-2	TGTGCCAGCAGCTTAGCTGGGCTTACCGGGGAGCTGTTTTTT	CASSLAGLTGELFF
.	TRBV4-1	.	TRBJ2-1	TGCGCCAGCAGCCAAGAGGAAAGCGGACCCCAATTGGAGCAGTTCTTC	CASSQEESGPQLEQFF
.	TRBV7-2	TRBD1	TRBJ1-3	TGTGCCAGCAGCTCCAGGGGGAACTCTGGAAACACCATATATTTT	CASSSRGNSGNTIYF
.	TRBV24-1	TRBD1	TRBJ2-3	TGTGCCACCAGCGGAGAGACAGGGGGTACGATCAGCACAGATACGCAGTATTTT	CATSGETGGTISTDTQYF
.	TRBV21-1	.	TRBJ1-3	TGTGCCAGCAGCCGCCACCCGGACTCTGGAAACACCATATATTTT	CASSRHPDSGNTIYF
few	TRBV5-1	.	TRBJ2-3	TGCGCCAGCAGCTTGTCGCAGGGTTGGGATACGCAGTATTTT	CASSLSQGWDTQYF
few	TRBV7-2	.	TRBJ2-5	TGTGCCAGCAGGGCGGGGCTAGAGACCCAGTACTTC	CASRAGLETQYF
.	TRBV5-6	TRBD1	TRBJ1-2	TGTGCCAGCAGCGCCGGACAGGGCGGCTATGGCTACACCTTC	CASSAGQGGYGYTF
few	TRBV28	TRBD1	TRBJ1-1	TGTGCCAGCAGCAACAGGGGGCGGGGTGAAGCTTTCTTT	CASSNRGRGEAFF
.	TRBV19	TRBD1	TRBJ2-7	TGTGCCAGTTCTCCGGACAGGAGCCGCGAGCAGTACTTC	CASSPDRSREQYF
.	TRBV20-1	TRBD2	TRBJ2-7	TGCAGTGCTAGAGGAGGTGGGCTAGCGGGGGTTTCCTACGAGCAGTACTTC	CSARGGGLAGVSYEQYF
.	TRBV6-2/TRBV6-3	.	TRBJ2-7	TGTGCCAGCAGTTACGGCGGGGACCCCTACGAGCTGTACTTC	CASSYGGDPYELYF
.	TRBV30	TRBD1	TRBJ1-2	TGTGCCTGGAGGGACAGGGGGCTCAACTATGGCTACACCTTC	CAWRDRGLNYGYTF
.	TRBV5-4	.	TRBJ2-5	TGTGCCAGCACCCGTTCGGGGACCCAGTACTTC	CASTRSGTQYF
.	TRBV9	TRBD1	TRBJ2-3	TGTGCCAGCAGCGTAGGGGGGACAGGGTTCACAGATACGCAGTATTTT	CASSVGGTGFTDTQYF
.	TRBV18	.	TRBJ2-3	TGTGCCAGCTCACCACCGAGCGGTGCGGATACGCAGTATTTT	CASSPPSGADTQYF
.	TRBV7-2	.	TRBJ2-3	TGTGCCAGCAGCCAGCCAACAGGATTCCTCACAGATACGCAGTATTTT	CASSQPTGFLTDTQYF
many	TRBV4-2	.	TRBJ1-1	TGTGCCAGCAGCCAAGGCCTCCTCGTTCCTGAAGCTTTCTTT	CASSQGLLVPEAFF
.	TRBV15	.	TRBJ1-5	TGTGCCACCAGCAGAGATTGGTTTCAGCCCCAGCATTTT	CATSRDWFQPQHF
.	TRBV20-1	.	TRBJ1-2	TGCAGTGCTAGAGATCATCGAGGCTTCTATGGCTACACCTTC	CSARDHRGFYGYTF
.	TRBV12-3/TRBV12-4	TRBD1	TRBJ2-2	TGTGCCAGCAGTTTGGGACAGGCGGGCGGGGAGCTGTTTTTT	CASSLGQAGGELFF
.	TRBV6-2/TRBV6-3	TRBD1	TRBJ2-1	TGTGCCACACGTCGGACAGGGAACGGTAATGAGCAGTTCTTC	CATRRTGNGNEQFF